Listed here is a single T cell receptor (beta chain). In the original processing: By means of reference gene primer amplification, nucleated cell counts were estimated. The table came from immunoSEQ multiplex PCR; TCRdb's copy has only in-frame clones and leaves some out. D and trimming were read from the DNA, whereas the V and J calls and clone size are those reported in that table. The table records some 65,000 clones, about 73% of them present only once. The data were obtained in a study of blood T cell repertoires in COVID-19. Study in general: COVID-19 samples from acute and convalescent phases originated in the United States, Italy and Spain. Nucleic acid was either cDNA or gDNA, and it came from T cells, B-cell-depleted T cells, or PBMCs.

Germline CDR1 ENHRY, CDR2 SYGVKD. The junction had 6 bases not matched to a gene; V was cut back by 2 bases and J by 8 bases. CDR3 size: 15 residues. This sequence was found in an elderly woman with acute or convalescent COVID-19. The material sequenced was peripheral blood. The chain is built from TRBV10-3 and TRBJ2-3; TRBD2 aligns across 11 bases. Written as DNA, the CDR3 is TGTGCCATCAGTGAGACTAGCGGGAGAGTGGGTACGCAGTATTTT. It is translated as CAISETSGRVGTQYF.